Each of the 22 T cell receptor beta chains below was sequenced from the same sample in a study of CD8 T cells in Susac syndrome. Random-hexamer reverse transcription was applied to roughly 0.5 to 1 ug RNA. TCRdb itself ran the immunoSEQ multiplex PCR reads through MiXCR, one entry per CDR3 protein. The table lists more than 70,000 distinct CDR3 sequences, roughly 90% of them singletons, with around 0.5% in the top ten. Sequenced: CD8+ T cells from PBMCs. The source is a human donor with multiple sclerosis.

This chain joins TRBV29-1 and TRBJ1-2; TRBD1 is a possible D gene (5 bases). The germline V gene encodes CDR1 SQVTM and CDR2 ANQGSEA. CDR3 size: 14 residues. Trimming cost V 4 bases and J 1 base, with 13 bases left between them. The CDR3, as DNA: TGCAGCGTTGGGGGGGGTCGAATTAACTATGGCTACACCTTC. It encodes CSVGGGRINYGYTF. The variable domain in full, with the rest retrieved from reference TRBV29-1 and TRBJ1-2, is SAVISQKPSRDICQRGTSLTIQCQVDSQVTMMFWYRQQPGQSLTLIATANQGSEATYESGFVIDKFPISRPNLTFSTLTVSNMSPEDSSIYLCSVGGGRINYGYTFGSGTRLTVV.

This clonotype appeared a single time. The chain carries TRBV27 and TRBJ2-1; D uncertain. Germline-derived CDR1 and CDR2 are MNHEY and SMNVEV (reference sequence). The CDR3 runs 12 residues. V lost 8 bases to trimming and J lost 5 bases, with 10 bases between them. The CDR3 loop reads CASGKGNNEQFF. In nucleotides, the CDR3 is TGTGCCAGCGGAAAAGGGAACAATGAGCAGTTCTTC.

The chain carries TRBV6-5 and TRBJ2-6; D is tentatively TRBD1 or TRBD2 (5 bases each). CDR3 length: 18 amino acids. Germline assignment: CDR1 MNHEY and CDR2 SVGAGI. V was trimmed by 2 bases and J by 1 base, leaving 15 bases between them. In DNA form, the CDR3 reads TGTGCCAGCAGTTACGGTGGGGGAACTGGATCTGGGGCCAACGTCCTGACTTTC. Translating it yields CASSYGGGTGSGANVLTF.

This clonotype came up once. The chain joins TRBV7-2 to TRBJ2-3; D remains ambiguous. The CDR3 spans 14 residues. Germline-derived CDR1 and CDR2 are SGHTA and FQGNSA. The V end was cut by 1 base, the J end by 6 bases, with 11 bases between. CDR3 nucleotide sequence: TGTGCCAGCAGCTTAGTGGTGGCCGGGGATACGCAGTATTTT. Translated: CASSLVVAGDTQYF.

This sequence joins TRBV12-3 or TRBV12-4 and TRBJ2-3, with a weak D call TRBD2 (7 bases). CDR3 length equals 18 residues. Between the trimmed V and J ends, which lost 0 bases and 0 bases, there was a span of 16 bases. CDR3 sequence reads: CASSLARRGPTSTDTQYF. The CDR3 DNA reads as TGTGCCAGCAGTTTAGCTCGGCGGGGGCCGACTAGCACAGATACGCAGTATTTT.

The rearrangement links TRBV9 to TRBJ1-2; TRBD1 aligns across 8 bases. Germline CDR1 is SGDLS and CDR2 is YYNGEE. The CDR3 has 14 residues. Trimming removed 4 bases from V and 2 bases from J; junction bases left unmatched: 4. The CDR3 here is CASSQGATNYGYTF. CDR3 nucleotides: TGTGCCAGCAGCCAGGGGGCTACAAACTATGGCTACACCTTC.

The chain carries TRBV5-1 and TRBJ1-2, with D perhaps TRBD1 (6 bases). This CDR3 contains 13 residues. V lost 4 bases to trimming and J lost 6 bases, with 13 bases between them. Looked up from germline, CDR1 is SGHRS and CDR2 is YFSETQ. The CDR3 coding sequence is TGCGCCAGCAGCCTTTGGGGGGGCGATGGCTACACCTTC. Its translation is CASSLWGGDGYTF.

The chain joins TRBV6-1 to TRBJ2-7; 9 positions match TRBD2. After removal of 5 bases from V and 3 bases from J, the junction contained 8 bases not matched to a gene. Germline CDR1 is MNHNS and CDR2 is SASEGT. CDR3 length: 15 amino acids. Here the CDR3 DNA reads TGTGCCAGCAGTCCTTTGGCTAGCGGGATCTACGAGCAGTACTTC. Its translation: CASSPLASGIYEQYF.

The chain uses TRBV28 and TRBJ1-5; no clear D gene. Trimming shortened V by 5 bases and J by 7 bases, and 9 bases separated the two germline ends. Germline CDR1 MDHEN, CDR2 SYDVKM. CDR3 length: 12 amino acids. CDR3 in amino acids: CASSPDRQPQHF. The DNA of the CDR3 is TGTGCCAGCAGTCCAGACCGACAGCCCCAGCATTTT. The full variable domain, in which reference TRBV28 and TRBJ1-5 provide the parts outside the CDR3, is DVKVTQSSRYLVKRTGEKVFLECVQDMDHENMFWYRQDPGLGLRLIYFSYDVKMKEKGDIPEGYSVSREKKERFSLILESASTNQTSMYLCASSPDRQPQHFGDGTRLSIL.

This rearrangement joins TRBV27 to TRBJ2-7, with TRBD1 matching over 7 bases. The V gene's germline CDR1 is MNHEY and CDR2 SMNVEV (reference sequence). With V trimmed by 3 bases and J by 0 bases, 2 bases remained unmatched. The CDR3 covers 14 residues. Here the CDR3 reads CASSFRDSSYEQYF. The DNA for the CDR3 is TGTGCCAGCAGTTTCCGGGACAGCTCCTACGAGCAGTACTTC.

The gene calls are TRBV19 and TRBJ1-5, with D perhaps matching TRBD1 (5 bases). The CDR3 sequence is 14 residues long. The V gene lost 5 bases and the J gene lost 5 bases, with 13 bases spanning the gap. Germline values: CDR1 LNHDA, CDR2 SQIVND (reference sequence). CDR3 sequence: CASSPDGGYQPQHF. The CDR3 coding sequence is TGTGCCAGTAGTCCTGACGGGGGATATCAGCCCCAGCATTTT. Filled out from reference TRBV19 and TRBJ1-5, the complete variable domain reads DGGITQSPKYLFRKEGQNVTLSCEQNLNHDAMYWYRQDPGQGLRLIYYSQIVNDFQKGDIAEGYSVSREKKESFPLTVTSAQKNPTAFYLCASSPDGGYQPQHFGDGTRLSIL.

The chain recombines TRBV19 with TRBJ2-7; D gene unclear. Germline V lookup: CDR1 LNHDA, CDR2 SQIVND (reference sequence). The CDR3 length is 13 residues. Trimming removed 1 base from V and 3 bases from J, with 7 bases in between. The CDR3 spells CASSIGAFYEQYF. The DNA of the CDR3 is TGTGCCAGTAGTATAGGGGCCTTCTACGAGCAGTACTTC.

The chain couples TRBV20-1 to TRBJ2-3, with 10 bases aligning to TRBD2. The CDR3 length is 14 residues. Germline V gene lookup returns CDR1 DFQATT and CDR2 SNEGSKA (reference sequence). The V segment lost 6 bases and the J segment 2 bases; nucleotides outside the gene matches: 5. The CDR3 protein is CSAEREGLTDTQYF. The DNA of the CDR3 is TGCAGTGCCGAGCGGGAGGGCCTCACAGATACGCAGTATTTT.

This clonotype has only one observation. J is TRBJ2-3 and V is TRBV28; TRBD1 matches 7 bases. The germline V gene encodes CDR1 MDHEN and CDR2 SYDVKM. V lost 8 bases to trimming and J lost 1 base; unmatched junction nucleotides: 6. This CDR3 region has 14 residues. Here the CDR3 DNA reads TGTGCCAGCGAGAGACAGGGACGCACAGATACGCAGTATTTT. Amino acid sequence: CASERQGRTDTQYF.

The chain is built from TRBV13 and TRBJ2-7, with TRBD2 identical over 13 bases. Per germline, CDR1 PRHDT and CDR2 FYEKMQ (reference sequence). With V trimmed by 4 bases and J by 3 bases, 3 bases remained unmatched. The CDR3 totals 15 residues. CDR3 residues: CASSSRTSGGYEQYF. Here the CDR3 DNA reads TGTGCCAGCAGCTCGCGGACTAGCGGGGGCTACGAGCAGTACTTC.

This sequence joins TRBV28 and TRBJ2-5; D possibly corresponds to TRBD2 (5 bases). V dropped 2 bases and J dropped 0 bases, with 13 bases sitting between them. CDR1 and CDR2 from the germline V gene are MDHEN and SYDVKM. The CDR3 spans 16 residues. Written as DNA, the CDR3 is TGTGCCAGCAGTTTAGGTCTAGCAGCTCACCAAGAGACCCAGTACTTC. This encodes CASSLGLAAHQETQYF. The variable domain in full, with the rest retrieved from reference TRBV28 and TRBJ2-5, is DVKVTQSSRYLVKRTGEKVFLECVQDMDHENMFWYRQDPGLGLRLIYFSYDVKMKEKGDIPEGYSVSREKKERFSLILESASTNQTSMYLCASSLGLAAHQETQYFGPGTRLLVL.

The J gene is TRBJ2-3, the V gene TRBV27, with D unresolved. Trimming removed 6 bases at V and 2 bases at J, with 15 bases between. Germline CDR1 is MNHEY and CDR2 is SMNVEV (reference sequence). This CDR3 contains 15 residues. As DNA, the CDR3 is TGTGCCAGCAGGGTCTCCGTGATCTCCACAGATACGCAGTATTTT. Amino acid sequence: CASRVSVISTDTQYF.

The chain carries TRBV20-1 and TRBJ2-1, with D possibly being TRBD1 (5 bases). CDR3 length: 14 residues. Germline assignment: CDR1 DFQATT and CDR2 SNEGSKA (reference sequence). Trimming took off 0 bases at V and 4 bases at J, with 10 bases between the two ends. The CDR3 nucleotides are TGCAGTGCTAGAGACAGGGTCTTTTACAATGAGCAGTTCTTC. Amino acids: CSARDRVFYNEQFF.

The chain carries TRBV12-3 or TRBV12-4 and TRBJ2-7; a weak D match, TRBD2 (7 bases). The CDR3 is made up of 15 amino acids. The V and J ends lost 2 bases and 2 bases respectively, with 13 bases between them. The CDR3 loop reads CASSLRGAIAYEQYF. CDR3 sequence (DNA): TGTGCCAGCAGTTTACGGGGGGCGATCGCCTACGAGCAGTACTTC.

V gene TRBV3-1 combines with J gene TRBJ2-7, with no clear D. CDR3 size: 15 residues. Trimming removed 4 bases from V and 0 bases from J, with 13 bases in between. Germline CDR1 reads LGHDT; CDR2 reads YNNKEL (reference sequence). The CDR3 sequence is CASSRDFLSSYEQYF. CDR3 nucleotides: TGTGCCAGCAGCCGAGACTTTTTGAGCTCCTACGAGCAGTACTTC.

The gene calls are TRBV18 and TRBJ2-2; D unresolved. The germline V gene encodes CDR1 KGHSH and CDR2 LQKENI. The germline V and J ends were trimmed by 3 bases and 6 bases, with 11 bases remaining between them. The CDR3 runs 14 residues. Here the CDR3 DNA reads TGTGCCAGCTCACCCCCGAACACCGCCGGGGAGCTGTTTTTT. Its translation is CASSPPNTAGELFF.

The rearrangement links TRBV6-1 to TRBJ1-2; 7 bases line up with TRBD1. This CDR3 is 15 amino acids long. Germline lookup yields CDR1 MNHNS and CDR2 SASEGT. J lost 4 bases, V lost 2 bases, and 7 bases had no gene match. The CDR3 DNA reads TGTGCCAGCAGTGAATGGGCAGGGGGGATCTATGGCTACACCTTC. Amino acid sequence: CASSEWAGGIYGYTF.